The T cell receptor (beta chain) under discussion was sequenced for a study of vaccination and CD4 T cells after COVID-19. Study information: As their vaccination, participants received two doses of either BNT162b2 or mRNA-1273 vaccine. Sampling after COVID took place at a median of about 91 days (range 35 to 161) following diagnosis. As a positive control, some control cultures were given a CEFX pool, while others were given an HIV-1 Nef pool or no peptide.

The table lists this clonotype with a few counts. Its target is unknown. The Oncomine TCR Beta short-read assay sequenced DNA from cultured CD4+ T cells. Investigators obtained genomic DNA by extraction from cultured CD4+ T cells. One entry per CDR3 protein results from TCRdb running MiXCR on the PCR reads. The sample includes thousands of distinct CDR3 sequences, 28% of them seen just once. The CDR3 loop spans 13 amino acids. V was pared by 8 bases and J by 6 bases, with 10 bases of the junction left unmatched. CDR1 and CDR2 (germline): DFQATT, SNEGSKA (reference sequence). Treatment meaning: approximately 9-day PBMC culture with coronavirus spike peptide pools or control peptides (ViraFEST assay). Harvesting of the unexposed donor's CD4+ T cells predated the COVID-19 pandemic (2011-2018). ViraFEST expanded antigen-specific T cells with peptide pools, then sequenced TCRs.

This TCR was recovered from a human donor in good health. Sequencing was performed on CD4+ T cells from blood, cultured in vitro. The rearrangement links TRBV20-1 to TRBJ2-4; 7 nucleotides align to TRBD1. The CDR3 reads CSTFNPGGNIQYF. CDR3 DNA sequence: TGCAGTACCTTTAACCCAGGGGGAAACATTCAGTACTTC.